One sample yielded the 11 T cell receptor beta chains listed below, sequenced in a study of blood T cell repertoires in COVID-19. Repertoires were generated with immunoSEQ multiplex PCR, while TCRdb's copy carries only in-frame clones and drops some. The sample shows more than 200,000 clones, 70% to 90% of them seen only once. Source material: peripheral blood. The receptor set was obtained from a man aged 18 to 29 with active or convalescent COVID-19.

The chain links TRBV2 to TRBJ2-7, with D hard to call. Germline CDR1 is SNHLY and CDR2 is FYNNEI. V lost 7 bases to trimming and J lost 0 bases, with 10 bases between them. The CDR3 runs to 13 residues. CDR3 amino acids: CASTLTSSYEQYF. DNA for the CDR3: TGTGCCAGCACCCTGACAAGCTCCTACGAGCAGTACTTC.

The V and J genes are TRBV6-5 and TRBJ1-6; D possibly corresponds to TRBD1 (5 bases). The germline gives CDR1 MNHEY, CDR2 SVGAGI. The CDR3 is made up of 14 amino acids. V dropped 6 bases and J dropped 4 bases, with 10 bases sitting between them. The CDR3 DNA follows: TGTGCCAGCAGCGCGACAGTATATAATTCACCCCTCCACTTT. Translation: CASSATVYNSPLHF.

This clone was detected only a few times. V usage is TRBV11-2 and J usage is TRBJ1-5; 7 nucleotides line up with TRBD1. The CDR3 is made up of 16 amino acids. J was trimmed by 5 bases and V by 0 bases; bases with no gene match: 7. Germline V gene lookup returns CDR1 SGHAT and CDR2 FQNNGV. The CDR3 DNA reads TGTGCCAGCAGCTTAGATCTCTGGCAGGGGGATCAGCCCCAGCATTTT. Its translation is CASSLDLWQGDQPQHF.

The chain is built from TRBV10-3 and TRBJ2-5; 11 nucleotides match TRBD1. The CDR3 runs to 17 residues. Germline V gene lookup returns CDR1 ENHRY and CDR2 SYGVKD. V was pared by 5 bases and J by 1 base, with 9 bases of the junction left unmatched. The CDR3 nucleotides are TGTGCCATCAGTAGGGAAACGGACAGGGGGCTCCAAGAGACCCAGTACTTC. The encoded protein is CAISRETDRGLQETQYF.

This clone was seen only once. V is TRBV9 and J is TRBJ2-7; the D is unclear. Trimming removed 2 bases at V and 3 bases at J, with 12 bases between. Germline V lookup: CDR1 SGDLS, CDR2 YYNGEE. The CDR3 contains 14 residues. The CDR3 DNA reads TGTGCCAGCAGCGTTCAACCCTCTAACTACGAGCAGTACTTC. Encoded protein: CASSVQPSNYEQYF.

The chain combines TRBV27 with TRBJ2-1; TRBD1 agrees at 9 bases. CDR3 length: 16 amino acids. J gave up 7 bases and V 1 base, and 8 bases lay outside the gene matches. Germline CDR1 is MNHEY and CDR2 is SMNVEV (reference sequence). This chain's CDR3 is CASSLFGQGSANEQFF. The CDR3 bases are TGTGCCAGCAGTTTATTTGGACAGGGGAGCGCGAATGAGCAGTTCTTC.

The CDR3 DNA reads as TGCGCCAGCAGCCCGACAGGGAGCTACGAGCAGTACTTC. The encoded protein is CASSPTGSYEQYF. The chain joins TRBV4-3 to TRBJ2-7; 7 bases map to TRBD1. This CDR3 has 13 amino acids. The V gene's germline CDR1 is LGHNA and CDR2 YSLEER. The V segment lost 4 bases and the J segment 3 bases; nucleotides outside the gene matches: 3.

This chain links TRBV9 with TRBJ1-1, with 9 bases identical to TRBD1. The CDR3 totals 13 residues. Trimming took 5 bases from V and 12 from J; bases not matched to a gene: 11. Looked up from germline, CDR1 is SGDLS and CDR2 is YYNGEE. CDR3 nucleotide sequence: TGTGCCAGCAGAGGGACAGGGCCGTGGGGTCCTTTCTTT. Protein sequence: CASRGTGPWGPFF.

The chain couples TRBV5-6 to TRBJ2-1; 8 nucleotides agree with TRBD2. Germline V gene sequence: CDR1 SGHDT, CDR2 YYEEEE. After removal of 4 bases from V and 8 bases from J, the junction contained 2 bases not matched to a gene. This CDR3 contains 12 residues. The CDR3 nucleotides read TGTGCCAGCAGCCGGGGACTAGATGAGCAGTTCTTC. It encodes CASSRGLDEQFF.

The chain joins TRBV19 to TRBJ1-2; 8 bases align to TRBD1. Germline assignment: CDR1 LNHDA and CDR2 SQIVND (reference sequence). The ends lost 4 bases at V and 4 bases at J; junction bases unmatched: 23. The CDR3 runs 20 residues. The CDR3 reads CASSRGQDPRSLIGIYGYTF. The CDR3 coding sequence is TGTGCCAGTAGTAGGGGACAGGACCCGAGATCTTTAATCGGCATCTATGGCTACACCTTC.

This rearrangement joins TRBV12-3 or TRBV12-4 to TRBJ2-5; TRBD1 aligns across 8 bases. V gave up 6 bases and J gave up 4 bases; unmatched junction bases: 4. The CDR3 runs 13 residues. In nucleotides, the CDR3 is TGTGCCAGCAGAAGGACAGGGATAGAGACCCAGTACTTC. Residues: CASRRTGIETQYF.